This TCR beta chain was sequenced during a study of shared clonotypes between healthy human individuals (dated by TCRdb to 2018 to 2021). For the study in its entirety: The cohort comprised two women and three men aged 18 to 49 years. For each donor, CD4 naive and CD4 memory were each given three plates, CD8 naive was given two plates, and CD8 memory was given one plate. To estimate repertoire size and how much clonotype sharing occurs between individuals, the study deeply sequenced the blood TCR repertoires of about 5 healthy adults. Libraries were prepared and TCR repertoires were sequenced by different laboratories using diverse techniques, in order to increase sequencing depth and limit assay-specific biases. Each donor's leukapheresis produced roughly between roughly 0.94 and 9.5 billion PBMCs.

Study-level results and caveats: Incomplete sequencing was indicated by rarefaction of sorted-subset datasets, despite the large sequencing depth. Compared with non-shared clonotypes, the clonotypes found in all four sorted-subset donors had higher generation probabilities. Sampling was restricted to blood, and TCR repertoires in tissues likely differ from the TCR repertoires found in blood. When a handful of donors were compared, the shared fraction of clonotypes was roughly 5% for naive CD4, around 3.6% for naive CD8, 2.3% for memory CD4, and 0.3% to 0.5% for memory CD8. Larger estimated clonotype richness was generally found for naive subsets than for memory subsets. Based on pairwise subsampling, the degree of clonotype sharing among donors was expected to be affected by sequencing depth. Because the study included a small number of donors, the genetic and exposure-history diversity represented was limited.

Healthy HIV-negative adults with no recently reported acute infections or vaccinations were included as donors. Every donor was a Caucasian adult living in Nashville, Tennessee, USA. CD4+ T cells were enriched by magnetic negative selection; naive cells were then positively selected on CD45RA, and the negative fraction formed the memory subset. After blood collection by leukapheresis, PBMCs were isolated using Ficoll-Histopaque density gradient centrifugation and then cryopreserved in the vapor phase of liquid nitrogen. Analytical flow cytometry was used to check the purity and quantity of each magnetically sorted T cell population. From each sorted fraction, genomic DNA was isolated and quantified by UV absorbance on a Nanodrop 2000c. Worth noting for this clone: Its antigen is unknown. No much larger clonotype is one base removed from it; base qualities were not supplied.

The germline V end is reduced by 5 bases and the J end by 0 bases; junction bases left unmatched: 12. CDR3 length: 17 amino acids, cysteine to phenylalanine. Of all the DNA, just the CDR3 is kept, 51 bases in frame from base 1. CDR1 SGHRS and CDR2 YFSETQ are derived from the germline V gene. TCR CDR3 regions were amplified from genomic DNA by multiplex PCR using the deep immunoSEQ assay. For each cell subset, the extracted genomic DNA was distributed evenly across all wells of several immunoSEQ 96-well plates, and each plate served as one replicate. For sorted subsets, approximately 190 ng of genomic DNA, equivalent to tens of thousands of T cell genomes, went into each replicate PCR. The purified libraries were quantified using a Qubit 3.0 fluorometer, sized with a Bioanalyzer 2100, and then quantified again using the KAPA Library Quantification kit. Each immunoSEQ 96-well plate was sequenced on its own single-read 150-cycle Illumina NextSeq 550 flow cell. On the authors' methods: The immunoSEQ output contained only junctional sequences without quality scores, so filtering could not match that applied to full-length reads. Sequences were annotated with PyIR, a Python wrapper for IgBLAST v1.9, and V/J genes and CDR3 were assigned using IMGT germline references. Any read was removed if the V/J assignment was weak (E-value above 1e-6), the CDR3 was missing, or the read contained stop codons, out-of-frame junctions, or ambiguous translated residues. A V3J clonotype was defined by an identical inferred V gene, J gene, and CDR3 amino acid sequence. Percentage overlap between repertoires was computed as shared unique clonotypes divided by the size of the smaller repertoire. RTK rarefaction, the Chao1 estimator, and Recon v2.1 estimates of unobserved clonotypes were used to assess repertoire richness. OLGA was used to compute generation probabilities for all TCRbeta clonotypes that the gDNA method yielded from a handful of donors. In TCRdb, the immuneACCESS table is reduced to in-frame sequences with V and J assigned. These tables do not hold every clone; where another copy was compared, an unresolved V gene accounts for under half, and the others remain unexplained. The DNA was the basis for D and trimming; V, J and clone size are from that table. A total of about 2,500,000 clones appear in this sample, over 85% of them only once. Of the sample, about 0.13% is held by the ten largest clones.

Material: naive CD4+ T cells sorted from blood. The intended sense of this specimen's cell subset or site label: CD45RA+ positively selected. The chain links TRBV5-1 with TRBJ2-3; 7 middle bases align to TRBD2. The TCR was taken from a man between 18 and 35 years old in good health. The DNA sequence follows: TGCGCCAGCAGACCCGGACCGGCTAGCGGCAGCACAGATACGCAGTATTTT. Its translation is CASRPGPASGSTDTQYF.